Sequencing of this TCR beta chain was carried out in a study of blood T cell repertoires in COVID-19. Study context: There were acute and convalescent COVID-19 samples, and they came from the United States, Italy and Spain.

Germline CDR1 and CDR2: KGHSH and LQKENI. The CDR3 contains 14 residues. The V segment lost 3 bases and the J segment 5 bases; nucleotides outside the gene matches: 3. Sequencing used immunoSEQ multiplex PCR; TCRdb keeps in-frame clones, though not all of them. The repertoire consists of 200,000 to 300,000 clones, with under 90% occurring once and the leading ten covering approximately 9%. The gene calls are TRBV18 and TRBJ1-1, with 10 bases fitting TRBD1. This clonotype originated in a human donor in a cohort sampled during active COVID-19. Material for sequencing was peripheral blood. The CDR3 here is CASSPDRGATEAFF. The CDR3 bases are TGTGCCAGCTCACCGGACAGGGGGGCAACTGAAGCTTTCTTT.